This T cell receptor beta chain was identified in a study of shared clonotypes between healthy human individuals. Study results and caveats: Measured sharing among donors was expected to vary with sequencing depth. Larger estimated richness was generally seen in naive subsets than in memory subsets.

Sequencing was performed with immunoSEQ multiplex PCR; in TCRdb, only in-frame clones are kept and a portion is missing. This sample has approximately 940,000 clones, with 70% to 85% found just once. A remark on this clone: Antigen specificity is unknown.

Looked up from germline, CDR1 is MDHEN and CDR2 is SYDVKM. Trimming took 8 bases from V and 7 from J; bases not matched to a gene: 18. The CDR3 is 16 residues long. This rearrangement joins TRBV28 to TRBJ2-3, with 7 nucleotides matching TRBD2. The receptor was derived from a man aged 18 to 30 in good health. The source material was memory CD4+ T cells sorted from blood. Subset reported: CD45RA-negative fraction. CDR3 DNA sequence: TGTGCCAGCCAAATGGCGGGAGAGGGAGGTGGGCATACGCAGTATTTT. It encodes CASQMAGEGGGHTQYF. Complete variable domain (other parts from reference TRBV28 and TRBJ2-3): DVKVTQSSRYLVKRTGEKVFLECVQDMDHENMFWYRQDPGLGLRLIYFSYDVKMKEKGDIPEGYSVSREKKERFSLILESASTNQTSMYLCASQMAGEGGGHTQYFGPGTRLTVL.